This TCR beta chain emerged from a study of blood T cell repertoires in COVID-19. At the level of the study: COVID-19 samples from acute and convalescent phases originated in the United States, Italy and Spain.

Produced via immunoSEQ multiplex PCR; TCRdb's table is partial and in-frame only. This table holds around 40,000 clones, about nine tenths found once. V lost 5 bases, J lost 3 bases, and 7 bases lay in between. CDR3 length: 12 amino acids. From germline, CDR1 is SGHVS and CDR2 FQNEAQ. J is TRBJ1-2 and V is TRBV7-8; D is perhaps TRBD1 (5 bases). The sequencing input was peripheral blood. The source is a man in his fifties or sixties with active COVID-19. DNA for the CDR3: TGTGCCAGCAGCGGCAGGGACTATGGCTACACCTTC. It encodes CASSGRDYGYTF.